This TCR beta chain was recorded in a study of regulatory T cells in long-lasting Graves disease (dated by TCRdb to the early 2020s). Regarding the study in general: Patients with newly diagnosed Graves' disease had been on antithyroid drugs for under 3 months. Persistent Graves' disease patients were compared with newly diagnosed Graves' disease patients by peripheral blood TCR sequencing and RNA sequencing. The study was conducted in China and was registered as a clinical trial. A total of around 33 samples underwent TCR sequencing, from roughly 13 patients with persistent Graves' disease and 20 or so patients with newly diagnosed Graves' disease.

The time point label, read with the paper, signifies: newly diagnosed GD, antithyroid drugs for less than 3 months. For both TCR sequencing and RNA sequencing, RNA was extracted from PBMCs in TRIzol. Graves' disease was diagnosed according to American Thyroid Association guidelines. Patients for the study were recruited at an endocrinology department in Xi'an, China. Each patient gave 9 to 10 milliliters of peripheral blood, collected in an EDTA anticoagulant tube. Ficoll Paque Plus density gradient separation was used to isolate PBMCs, and no further T cell sorting was done. An Agilent 2100 Bioanalyzer and agarose gel were used to check RNA quality, while a NanoDrop 2000 measured RNA concentration. On this clonotype itself: Its recognized antigen is unknown. Base quality data are lacking; no much larger clone is found one base away.

Beyond this particular receptor, the publication reports: Persistent patients shared more public clonotypes among themselves (approximately 2,500) than newly diagnosed patients did (about 970). Compared with newly diagnosed patients, patients with persistent Graves' disease had lower TCR Shannon entropy and fewer highly expanded clones, which suggests clonal expansion. TRBV28, TRBJ1-2 and TRBJ2-5 were preferentially used in persistent disease, while TRBV20-1 and TRBJ2-1 were favored in newly diagnosed disease. The small sample size was acknowledged by the authors as a limitation that may reduce accuracy. Because the primary lesion, thyroid tissue, could not be accessed, the study looked at peripheral blood alone. Only the TCR beta chain was sequenced and analyzed.

The CDR3 spans 15 residues, from the cysteine through the phenylalanine. Only the CDR3 region is kept as DNA, spanning 45 bases read in frame from base 1. The germline V gene yields SGHTA for CDR1 and FQGTGA for CDR2. Trimming costs V 2 bases and J 5 bases, and their ends lie 14 bases apart. Libraries were constructed by multiplex PCR. The sequencer was an Illumina HiSeq 4000. To build TCR beta libraries, CDR3 regions were amplified by Arm-PCR using iRepertoire HTBI primers. Gel purification was performed on PCR products prior to sequencing. For the original study's pipeline: A total of roughly 67 TRBV and approximately 15 TRBJ segments were identified across samples and were used for gene usage analysis of CDR3 amino acid clonotypes. Filtered high-quality paired reads were merged into contigs using COPE and FqMerger. BLAST was used to align contigs to the IMGT TRBV, TRBD and TRBJ reference genes, and CDR3 was defined following IMGT. Any clonotype with a frequency above 0.1% was counted as a highly expanded clone. Shannon entropy was used to measure repertoire diversity, and the Gini coefficient was used to measure V-J evenness. Clonotypes shared by more than one individual were considered public. TCRdb took the public reads, trimmed them with fastp at Q25, ran MiXCR for clone calling and kept in-frame beta chains. Every CDR3 protein is listed once, alongside the most common genes and DNA of its rows. These V and J calls rely on TCRdb rather than the paper's analysis. The sample has 550,000 to 600,000 distinct CDR3 sequences on record, more than 15% of them singletons. The top ten constitute more than 10% of the sample.

Separately, the same data were catalogued under a study of T cells in Graves' hyperthyroidism and ophthalmopathy. As the second publication notes: Stable Graves' hyperthyroidism was defined as the absence of progression to ophthalmopathy over 18 months of follow-up. Hyperthyroidism patients were newly diagnosed, had a disease duration of under 2 months, and were aged 18 to 65 years. Exclusion was applied to patients with uncontrolled infections, other autoimmune diseases, pregnancy or lactation. Diagnoses were established on the basis of clinical symptoms, serum thyroxine and TRAb, thyroid ultrasound, and orbital computed tomography. For the first round of RT-PCR on the TCR CDR3, the HTBI primer set was used together with the Qiagen OneStep RT-PCR kit. Most expanded thyroid clonotypes (frequency above 0.001) were also found in blood, which suggests that blood repertoires may mirror thyroid immune responses. A 13 V-J signature model separated ophthalmopathy from stable hyperthyroidism, with approximately 87% sensitivity and just under 84% specificity in cross-validation and 80%/75% in testing. In validation, the model predicted progression to ophthalmopathy a median of 6.5 months before onset, with roughly 68% sensitivity and 72.22% specificity. TCR V-J signatures able to tell the groups apart were searched for in a discovery cohort of 100 patients, of whom roughly 42 had Graves' ophthalmopathy and roughly 58 had stable Graves' hyperthyroidism. Prospective prediction of ophthalmopathy was tested in an independent validation cohort consisting of 18 to 20 hyperthyroidism patients and 17 patients who later progressed to ophthalmopathy. The roughly 100 discovery patients were randomly split 7:3 into training and test sets. Thyroid tissue and blood T-cell repertoires from six Graves' hyperthyroidism patients were also compared in the study. Once sampling was done, hyperthyroidism patients were given methimazole at a starting dose of 30 mg daily, whereas ophthalmopathy patients were given high-dose intravenous methylprednisolone. A second multiplex PCR round built the libraries, followed by size selection and purification. Libraries were sequenced paired-end with 100 bp reads on an Illumina HiSeq2000. SOAPnuke was used to process the raw data, removing reads that contained adapters or uncalled bases, had a mean Phred below 15, or lacked an exact match to the constant primer or identifier. High-quality paired reads were merged with COPE v1.2.5, and unique nucleotide sequences were defined as clonotypes. MiTCR v1.1 was used to align clonotypes to the IMGT TRBV, TRBD and TRBJ reference segments. Only V-J combinations with frequency above 0.0001, covering 99% to 99.2% of repertoires, were analysed. The TCS score was defined as F50 (clonal expansion) divided by E x V (chaos), with BLOSUM62-based TCRdist calculated between CDR3 peptides within each V-J. Welch's t-statistics and random forest reduced some 510 V-J features to 13, which were used in a naive Bayes classifier (R e1071). Sample size was not statistically predetermined, and investigators were not blinded to group allocation. According to the paper, TCR Vbeta CDR3 sequencing was carried out on about 140 peripheral blood samples, which came from more than 40 ophthalmopathy, around 74 hyperthyroidism and about 17 progressor patients.

The rearranged chain carries TRBV7-3 and TRBJ2-3, with a weak D call of TRBD1 (5 bases match). The sequence was collected from a man younger than 35 with Graves disease. Donor details come from another sample of the same person, matched by shared clones. Specimen: peripheral blood mononuclear cells (PBMCs), collected at new diagnosis, from a patient treated with antithyroid drugs. The CDR3 loop reads CASSLWEGVGDTQYF. The sequenced DNA: TGTGCCAGCAGCTTATGGGAAGGGGTGGGAGATACGCAGTATTTT.